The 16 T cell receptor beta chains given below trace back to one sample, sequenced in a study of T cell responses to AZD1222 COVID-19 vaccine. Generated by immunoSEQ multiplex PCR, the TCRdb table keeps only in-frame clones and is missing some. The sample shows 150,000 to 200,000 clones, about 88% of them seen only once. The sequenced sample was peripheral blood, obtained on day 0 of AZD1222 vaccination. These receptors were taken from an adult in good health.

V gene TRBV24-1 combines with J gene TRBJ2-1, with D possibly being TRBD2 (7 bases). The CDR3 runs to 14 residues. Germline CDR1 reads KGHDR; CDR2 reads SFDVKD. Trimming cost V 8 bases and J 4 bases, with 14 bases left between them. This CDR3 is CATKGGGSYNEQFF. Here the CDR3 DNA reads TGTGCCACCAAGGGGGGAGGGTCTTACAATGAGCAGTTCTTC.

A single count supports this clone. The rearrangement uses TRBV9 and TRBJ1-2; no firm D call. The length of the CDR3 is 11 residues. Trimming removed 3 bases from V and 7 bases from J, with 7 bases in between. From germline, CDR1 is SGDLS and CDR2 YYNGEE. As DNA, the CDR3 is TGTGCCAGCAGCGCGGGGTTTGGCTACACCTTC. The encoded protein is CASSAGFGYTF.

The CDR3 reads CASSPTPEGSGNTIYF. The CDR3 DNA follows: TGTGCCAGCTCACCGACTCCAGAGGGGTCTGGAAACACCATATATTTT. The chain joins TRBV18 to TRBJ1-3, with D possibly being TRBD1 (5 bases). The CDR3 totals 16 residues. V was clipped by 3 bases and J by 1 base, with 13 bases between them. Germline V gene lookup returns CDR1 KGHSH and CDR2 LQKENI.

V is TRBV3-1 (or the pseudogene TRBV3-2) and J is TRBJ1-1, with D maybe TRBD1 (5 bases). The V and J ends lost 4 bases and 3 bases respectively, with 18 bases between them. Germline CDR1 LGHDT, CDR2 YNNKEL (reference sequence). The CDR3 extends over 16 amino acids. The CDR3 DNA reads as TGTGCCAGCAGCCGATCATCAGGGTCCGTGGACACTGAAGCTTTCTTT. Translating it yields CASSRSSGSVDTEAFF.

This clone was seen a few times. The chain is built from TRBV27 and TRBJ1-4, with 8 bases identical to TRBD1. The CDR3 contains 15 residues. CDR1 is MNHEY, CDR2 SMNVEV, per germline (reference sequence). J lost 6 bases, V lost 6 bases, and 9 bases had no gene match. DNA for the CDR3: TGTGCCAGCAGCCCCAGGGGGCGGATTGATGAAAAACTGTTTTTT. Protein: CASSPRGRIDEKLFF.

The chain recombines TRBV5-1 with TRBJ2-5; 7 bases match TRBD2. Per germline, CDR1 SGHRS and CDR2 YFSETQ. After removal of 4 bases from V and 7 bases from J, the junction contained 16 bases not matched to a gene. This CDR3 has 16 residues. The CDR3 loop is CASSDGGGAPPGTQYF. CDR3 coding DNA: TGCGCCAGCAGCGACGGCGGGGGTGCCCCACCCGGGACCCAGTACTTC.

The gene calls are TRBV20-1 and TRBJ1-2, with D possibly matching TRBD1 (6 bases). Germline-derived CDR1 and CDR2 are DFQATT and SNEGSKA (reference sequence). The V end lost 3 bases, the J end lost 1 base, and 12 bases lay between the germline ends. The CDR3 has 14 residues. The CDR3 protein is CSASGGFNNYGYTF. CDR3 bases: TGCAGTGCTAGTGGGGGCTTCAATAACTATGGCTACACCTTC.

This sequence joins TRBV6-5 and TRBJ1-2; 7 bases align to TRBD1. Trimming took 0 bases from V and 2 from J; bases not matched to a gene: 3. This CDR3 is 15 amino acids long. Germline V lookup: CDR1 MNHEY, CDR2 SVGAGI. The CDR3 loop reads CASSYSGTANYGYTF. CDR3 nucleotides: TGTGCCAGCAGTTACTCGGGGACAGCAAACTATGGCTACACCTTC.

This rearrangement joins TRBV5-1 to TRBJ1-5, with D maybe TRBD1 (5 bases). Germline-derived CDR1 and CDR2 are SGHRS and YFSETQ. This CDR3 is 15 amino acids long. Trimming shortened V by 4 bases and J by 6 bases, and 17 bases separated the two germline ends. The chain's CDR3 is CASSLGPSGGQPQHF. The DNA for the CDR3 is TGCGCCAGCAGCCTCGGACCCTCTGGGGGTCAGCCCCAGCATTTT.

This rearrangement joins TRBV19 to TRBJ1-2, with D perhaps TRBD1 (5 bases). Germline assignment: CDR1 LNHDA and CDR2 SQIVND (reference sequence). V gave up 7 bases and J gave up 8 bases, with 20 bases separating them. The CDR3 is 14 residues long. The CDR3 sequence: CASIDPRGGKGYTF. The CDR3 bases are TGTGCCAGTATTGACCCCCGGGGCGGGAAAGGCTACACCTTC.

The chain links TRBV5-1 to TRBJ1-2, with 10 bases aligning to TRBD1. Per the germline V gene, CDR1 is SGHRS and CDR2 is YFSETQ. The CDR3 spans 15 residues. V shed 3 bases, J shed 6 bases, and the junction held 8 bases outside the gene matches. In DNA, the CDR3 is TGCGCCAGCAGCTCTAGACAGGGGGCAATCGATGGCTACACCTTC. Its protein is CASSSRQGAIDGYTF.

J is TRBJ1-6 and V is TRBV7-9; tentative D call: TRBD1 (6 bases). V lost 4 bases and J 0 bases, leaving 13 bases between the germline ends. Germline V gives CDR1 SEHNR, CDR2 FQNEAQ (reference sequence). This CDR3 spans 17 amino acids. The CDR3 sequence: CASSSLQGGSYNSPLHF. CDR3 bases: TGTGCCAGCAGCTCACTACAGGGCGGCTCCTATAATTCACCCCTCCACTTT.

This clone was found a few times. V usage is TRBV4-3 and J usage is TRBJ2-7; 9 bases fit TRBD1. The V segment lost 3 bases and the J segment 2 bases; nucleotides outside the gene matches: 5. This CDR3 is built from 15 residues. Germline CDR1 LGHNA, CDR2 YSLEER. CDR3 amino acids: CASSHDRTGAYEQYF. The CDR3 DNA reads TGCGCCAGCAGCCATGATAGGACAGGGGCCTACGAGCAGTACTTC.

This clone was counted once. CDR3 DNA sequence: TGTGCCAGCAGCCACAGGGGGCAGGAGACCCAGTACTTC. Protein: CASSHRGQETQYF. This chain links TRBV7-9 with TRBJ2-5, with 9 bases lining up with TRBD1. V lost 5 bases, J lost 5 bases, and 3 bases stayed unmatched. Looked up from germline, CDR1 is SEHNR and CDR2 is FQNEAQ (reference sequence). The CDR3 is 13 amino acids.

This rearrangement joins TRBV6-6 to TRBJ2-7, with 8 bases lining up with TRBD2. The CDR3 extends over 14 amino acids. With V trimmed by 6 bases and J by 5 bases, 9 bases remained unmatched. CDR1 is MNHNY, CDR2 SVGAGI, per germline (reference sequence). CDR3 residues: CASSPAGVAHEQYF. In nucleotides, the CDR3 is TGTGCCAGCAGCCCAGCGGGAGTGGCCCACGAGCAGTACTTC.

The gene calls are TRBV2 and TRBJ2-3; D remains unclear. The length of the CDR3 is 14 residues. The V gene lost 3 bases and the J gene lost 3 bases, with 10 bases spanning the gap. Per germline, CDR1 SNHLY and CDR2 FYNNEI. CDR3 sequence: CASSEGPVTDTQYF. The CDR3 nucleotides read TGTGCCAGCAGTGAGGGTCCGGTTACAGATACGCAGTATTTT.